This T cell receptor (beta chain) was profiled in a study of shared clonotypes between healthy human individuals. The table came from immunoSEQ multiplex PCR; TCRdb's copy has only in-frame clones and leaves some out. The sample contains millions of clones, just over 90% of which appear only once. Naive-designated CD8 cells lacked CD45RO, were positively enriched for CCR7, and omitted terminally differentiated effector memory CD45RA+ cells. Nashville, Tennessee was home to all donors, who were Caucasian adults. The sequence came from a man between 18 and 35 years old in good health. Some clones in this sample may be carry-over from other donors' samples. Specimen: naive CD8+ T cells from PBMCs.

CDR3 protein: CASRLAPQNTGELFF. For the CDR3, the DNA is TGTGCCAGCCGTCTAGCGCCACAGAACACCGGGGAGCTGTTTTTT. The chain links TRBV28 to TRBJ2-2; perhaps TRBD2 as D (6 bases). Germline V gene sequence: CDR1 MDHEN, CDR2 SYDVKM. V dropped 8 bases and J dropped 1 base, with 14 bases sitting between them. This CDR3 spans 15 amino acids.